These T cell receptor beta chains were read from a single sample in a study of blood T cell repertoires in COVID-19. Data came from immunoSEQ multiplex PCR; TCRdb stores just in-frame clones and leaves some out. Found here are 50,000 to 75,000 clones, 88% of them singletons; the top ten hold about a fifth. Material for sequencing was peripheral blood. The origin of the receptors is a woman in her fifties or sixties with active or convalescent COVID-19. Both conserved end residues are part of each CDR3. A D gene is named only where the DNA matches it firmly. Only some rows state a clone size, as once, few, many or a class for expanded clones.

TRBJ2-3 | TRBV9 | - | - | CASSVFPDYSTDTQYF | TGTGCCAGCAGCGTCTTCCCGGACTATAGCACAGATACGCAGTATTTT
TRBJ2-7 | TRBV2 | - | - | CASSDIVKQYF | TGTGCCAGCAGTGACATAGTTAAGCAGTACTTC
TRBJ2-1 | TRBV3-1/TRBV3-2 | - | - | CASSQATGRTYNEQFF | TGTGCCAGCAGCCAAGCGACAGGTCGGACGTACAATGAGCAGTTCTTC
TRBJ2-3 | TRBV20-1 | - | TRBD2 | CSASAGLAGRTDTQYF | TGCAGTGCTAGTGCCGGACTAGCGGGTCGCACAGATACGCAGTATTTT
TRBJ2-5 | TRBV24-1 | - | TRBD2 | CATSDSLAGGKETQYF | TGTGCCACCAGTGATTCTTTAGCGGGAGGGAAAGAGACCCAGTACTTC
TRBJ2-7 | TRBV11-1 | - | - | CASSQGSSGHYEQYF | TGTGCCAGCAGCCAAGGTTCGTCAGGACACTACGAGCAGTACTTC
TRBJ1-5 | TRBV7-9 | - | TRBD1 | CASSLGDSPYQPQHF | TGTGCCAGCAGCTTAGGGGACAGCCCTTATCAGCCCCAGCATTTT
TRBJ2-3 | TRBV2 | few | TRBD2 | CASITPIGGLGQGDTQYF | TGTGCCAGCATAACTCCAATAGGGGGACTAGGCCAAGGGGATACGCAGTATTTT
TRBJ2-1 | TRBV29-1 | - | - | CSVHDPSVRNEQFF | TGCAGCGTCCACGACCCTAGCGTAAGGAATGAGCAGTTCTTC
TRBJ1-2 | TRBV5-8 | few | - | CASSLPTGGEIDGYTF | TGTGCCAGCAGCCTTCCGACCGGGGGTGAGATCGATGGCTACACCTTC
TRBJ1-5 | TRBV30 | - | - | CAWSGAVSNQPQHF | TGTGCCTGGAGTGGGGCAGTTAGCAATCAGCCCCAGCATTTT
TRBJ1-5 | TRBV13 | few | - | CASSYGGGNQPQHF | TGTGCCAGCAGCTACGGGGGGGGCAATCAGCCCCAGCATTTT
TRBJ2-5 | TRBV5-1 | once | TRBD1 | CASSSSGTGAQETQYF | TGCGCCAGCAGCTCATCCGGGACAGGAGCGCAAGAGACCCAGTACTTC
TRBJ2-3 | TRBV12-3/TRBV12-4 | once | - | CASEHTQYF | TGTGCCAGCGAGCATACGCAGTATTTT
TRBJ2-1 | TRBV5-1 | - | TRBD2 | CASSKSGSLHEQFF | TGCGCCAGCAGCAAGAGCGGGAGTCTCCATGAGCAGTTCTTC
TRBJ1-4 | TRBV18 | once | TRBD1 | CASSPRQGAGTNEKLFF | TGTGCCAGCTCCCCTCGGCAGGGGGCAGGGACTAATGAAAAACTGTTTTTT
TRBJ1-3 | TRBV6-5 | - | - | CASSLDRNGNTIYF | TGTGCCAGCAGTCTTGACAGGAATGGAAACACCATATATTTT
TRBJ2-5 | TRBV2 | - | TRBD1 | CAGDRAGETQYF | TGTGCCGGGGACAGGGCTGGAGAGACCCAGTACTTC
TRBJ2-7 | TRBV5-1 | - | - | CASSLQGRANYEQYF | TGCGCCAGCAGCTTGCAGGGCCGGGCTAATTACGAGCAGTACTTC
TRBJ1-2 | TRBV6-5 | - | TRBD1 | CASSNRDRVTGYTF | TGTGCCAGCAGCAATAGGGACAGGGTGACGGGCTACACCTTC
TRBJ1-1 | TRBV6-1 | - | - | CASSDRFSTEAFF | TGTGCCAGCAGTGACAGATTTTCCACTGAAGCTTTCTTT
TRBJ1-4 | TRBV4-1 | - | TRBD1 | CASRISDRGVANEKLFF | TGCGCCAGCAGAATCTCGGACAGGGGGGTAGCTAATGAAAAACTGTTTTTT
TRBJ1-2 | TRBV4-1 | - | TRBD1 | CASSQDRQGARGYTF | TGCGCCAGCAGCCAAGATCGACAGGGGGCGAGGGGCTACACCTTC
TRBJ1-5 | TRBV12-3/TRBV12-4 | - | - | CASSLAPTRPQHF | TGTGCCAGCAGTTTAGCCCCCACAAGGCCCCAGCATTTT
TRBJ2-3 | TRBV10-1 | - | - | CASSEELASTDTQYF | TGCGCCAGCAGTGAGGAGTTAGCTAGCACAGATACGCAGTATTTT
TRBJ2-1 | TRBV5-1 | - | - | CASSSGLEANEQFF | TGCGCCAGCAGCTCCGGACTGGAAGCCAATGAGCAGTTCTTC
TRBJ2-7 | TRBV28 | - | - | CASSPQYPYEQYF | TGTGCCAGCAGTCCCCAGTACCCCTACGAGCAGTACTTC
TRBJ2-3 | TRBV7-9 | - | TRBD1 | CASMGQLTDTQYF | TGTGCCAGCATGGGACAGCTCACAGATACGCAGTATTTT
TRBJ2-2 | TRBV18 | - | TRBD2 | CASSPTFSGRSTGELFF | TGTGCCAGCTCACCAACGTTTAGCGGGAGAAGTACCGGGGAGCTGTTTTTT
TRBJ1-5 | TRBV3-1/TRBV3-2 | - | TRBD1 | CASSLGQTPQPQHF | TGTGCCAGCAGCCTGGGACAGACGCCCCAGCCCCAGCATTTT